The 20 T cell receptor beta chains below were found in one sample sequenced in a study of identical twins. TCRdb processed the 5' RACE reads anew with MiXCR; each CDR3 protein has one entry. This sample has hundreds of thousands of distinct CDR3 sequences, with around 20% found just once. The sample was also reused in another study, on T cells expressing NK-cell markers.

The sequenced material came from PBMCs. Source of these receptors: a young woman in good health.

The chain employs TRBV7-9 and TRBJ2-5, with D uncertain. This CDR3 contains 16 residues. V was cut by 5 bases and J by 2 bases, with 18 bases left in between. CDR1 is SEHNR and CDR2 is FQNEAQ in the germline V gene (reference sequence). The CDR3 is CASSPRGRPSQETQYF. The CDR3 DNA is TGTGCCAGCAGCCCCCGTGGAAGACCCTCTCAAGAGACCCAGTACTTC.

The chain employs TRBV6-1 and TRBJ2-2; D remains ambiguous. Looked up from germline, CDR1 is MNHNS and CDR2 is SASEGT. Trimming took off 6 bases at V and 3 bases at J, with 11 bases between the two ends. The CDR3 contains 14 residues. In DNA form, the CDR3 reads TGTGCCAGCAGACCTCTAGGGTACACCGGGGAGCTGTTTTTT. Encoded protein: CASRPLGYTGELFF.

This clonotype was detected ten times or more. The J gene is TRBJ1-1, the V gene TRBV12-3 or TRBV12-4; tentative D call: TRBD1 (5 bases). Deletions cut 5 bases from V and 11 bases from J, with 15 bases between. The CDR3 is made up of 12 amino acids. CDR3 residues: CASSAYLGGAFF. CDR3 coding DNA: TGTGCCAGCAGTGCCTACCTTGGGGGGGCTTTCTTT.

CDR3 DNA: TGTGCCAGCAACCTAGCGGGAGGGCCGGGCGAGCAGTACTTC. Amino acids: CASNLAGGPGEQYF. This chain connects TRBV12-3 or TRBV12-4 to TRBJ2-7, with 12 bases aligning to TRBD2. V gave up 7 bases and J gave up 6 bases; unmatched junction bases: 7. The CDR3 is 14 amino acids.

A few counts support this clonotype. This chain links TRBV5-1 with TRBJ2-7, with TRBD2 matching 11 bases. The CDR3 runs to 16 residues. Germline V CDR1 and CDR2: SGHRS, YFSETQ. With V trimmed by 4 bases and J by 7 bases, 13 bases remained unmatched. CDR3 in amino acids: CASSGLSSGGRYEQYF. The DNA of the CDR3 is TGCGCCAGCAGCGGCCTTTCTAGCGGGGGGCGGTATGAGCAGTACTTC.

CDR3 in amino acids: CASSPTSGRHTQYF. The CDR3 nucleotides read TGTGCCAGCAGTCCGACTAGCGGGCGTCATACGCAGTATTTT. This rearrangement joins TRBV6-2 or TRBV6-3 to TRBJ2-3; 10 bases align to TRBD2. Germline V gene lookup returns CDR1 MNHEY and CDR2 SVGEGT. The CDR3 has 14 amino acids. V was pared by 5 bases and J by 7 bases, with 6 bases of the junction left unmatched.

This chain joins TRBV20-1 and TRBJ2-3; D is perhaps TRBD1 (5 bases). CDR1 and CDR2 (germline): DFQATT, SNEGSKA (reference sequence). The CDR3 consists of 14 residues. V was cut by 2 bases and J by 1 base, with 10 bases left in between. CDR3 in DNA: TGCAGTGCTAGACAAGGGGCTCGCACAGATACGCAGTATTTT. It is translated as CSARQGARTDTQYF.

The genes are TRBV20-1 and TRBJ2-3; D is uncertain. Germline values: CDR1 DFQATT, CDR2 SNEGSKA (reference sequence). V lost 5 bases and J lost 4, with 16 bases in between. This CDR3 region has 14 residues. CDR3 loop: CSAGPPLGADTQYF. The CDR3 nucleotides read TGCAGTGCTGGGCCTCCCTTGGGCGCAGATACGCAGTATTTT.

This clonotype occurred a few times. The chain couples TRBV12-3 or TRBV12-4 to TRBJ1-1; tentative D call: TRBD1 (5 bases). This CDR3 has 12 amino acids. V dropped 10 bases and J dropped 3 bases, with 12 bases sitting between them. The CDR3 bases are TGTGCCACCCTCGGGGGGGACACTGAAGCTTTCTTT. It codes for CATLGGDTEAFF.

This clonotype was seen a handful of times. The rearrangement uses TRBV12-3 or TRBV12-4 and TRBJ2-3; D unresolved. With 3 bases removed from V and 3 bases from J, the gap between germline ends came to 19 bases. The CDR3 is 17 amino acids. Here the CDR3 DNA reads TGTGCCAGCAGTTTGTATTTGGTAGTATTTCGAACAGATACGCAGTATTTT. Its protein is CASSLYLVVFRTDTQYF.

This chain joins TRBV11-2 and TRBJ2-3, with D tentatively TRBD1 (6 bases). Germline V gene data show CDR1 as SGHAT and CDR2 as FQNNGV. The ends were cut back, 2 bases at V and 2 bases at J, with 14 bases in the middle. The CDR3 covers 16 residues. The CDR3 region is CASSLRTGLNTDTQYF. The CDR3 DNA is TGTGCCAGCAGCTTAAGAACAGGGCTAAACACAGATACGCAGTATTTT.

This rearrangement joins TRBV5-1 to TRBJ2-2; 8 bases align to TRBD1. The CDR3 totals 15 residues. J gave up 6 bases and V 4 bases, and 8 bases lay outside the gene matches. CDR1 and CDR2 from the germline V gene are SGHRS and YFSETQ. CDR3 bases: TGCGCCAGCAGCACCCCGACAGGGGTTTCCGGGGAGCTGTTTTTT. Translation gives CASSTPTGVSGELFF.

J is TRBJ1-2 and V is TRBV16, with D unclear. The CDR3 is 13 amino acids. From germline, CDR1 is KGHSY and CDR2 FQNENV. Trimming left V 2 bases short and J 8 bases short, with 12 bases between. In DNA form, the CDR3 reads TGTGCCAGCAGCCAACGGACTGGAGGGGGCTACACCTTC. Translation: CASSQRTGGGYTF.

As to this clonotype: At one of its ends the junction is not consistent with the germline gene, which may arise from a read error. The chain combines TRBV9 with TRBJ2-1, with D possibly matching TRBD2 (5 bases). The CDR3 extends over 15 amino acids. Looked up from germline, CDR1 is SGDLS and CDR2 is YYNGEE. CDR3 nucleotides: TGTGCCAGTAGCGTAGCGACGGGCAGGAACAATGAGCAGTTCTTC. This codes for CASSVATGRNNEQFF. Based on the CDR3 plus reference TRBV9 and TRBJ2-1, the full variable domain is DSGVTQTPKHLITATGQRVTLRCSPRSGDLSVYWYQQSLDQGLQFLIQYYNGEERAKGNILERFSAQQFPDLHSELNLSSLELGDSALYFCASSVATGRNNEQFFGPGTRLTVL.

In its sample, this clonotype was seen a few times. J is TRBJ2-1 and V is TRBV6-5; perhaps TRBD2 as D (5 bases). The ends were cut back, 4 bases at V and 4 bases at J, with 11 bases in the middle. The length of the CDR3 is 14 residues. CDR1 and CDR2 from the germline V gene are MNHEY and SVGAGI. The CDR3 sequence: CASSSPKRYNEQFF. In DNA, the CDR3 is TGTGCCAGCAGTTCACCCAAGCGGTACAATGAGCAGTTCTTC.

This chain connects TRBV5-4 to TRBJ2-4; TRBD2 agrees at 14 bases. The CDR3 runs to 20 residues. Germline CDR1 SGHNT, CDR2 YYREEE (reference sequence). After removal of 2 bases from V and 1 base from J, the junction contained 11 bases not matched to a gene. This chain's CDR3 is CASSFAGLAGGGGAKNIQYF. Written as DNA, the CDR3 is TGTGCCAGCAGCTTTGCCGGACTAGCGGGAGGCGGGGGGGCCAAAAACATTCAGTACTTC.

V is TRBV20-1 and J is TRBJ2-2; D remains ambiguous. The V end was cut by 0 bases, the J end by 1 base, with 6 bases between. This CDR3 has 14 residues. Germline CDR1 reads DFQATT; CDR2 reads SNEGSKA (reference sequence). CDR3 DNA sequence: TGCAGTGCTAGAGATGCTGGGAACACCGGGGAGCTGTTTTTT. Residues: CSARDAGNTGELFF.

The chain employs TRBV5-1 and TRBJ1-5; D not resolved. The V gene's germline CDR1 is SGHRS and CDR2 YFSETQ. The CDR3 is 14 residues long. V was shortened by 2 bases and J by 4 bases, with 10 bases between the two germline ends. The CDR3 nucleotides read TGCGCCAGCAGCTTTTCTGGTTTGAATCAGCCCCAGCATTTT. Encoded protein: CASSFSGLNQPQHF.

This clonotype was counted between two and nine times. The chain is built from TRBV4-3 and TRBJ2-1; 7 bases are a match to TRBD2. V was pared by 0 bases and J by 0 bases, with 5 bases of the junction left unmatched. Germline V gene sequence: CDR1 LGHNA, CDR2 YSLEER. This CDR3 contains 17 residues. CDR3 in DNA: TGCGCCAGCAGCCAAGATAGGGGCGGGAGCTCCTACAATGAGCAGTTCTTC. Protein sequence: CASSQDRGGSSYNEQFF.

V gene TRBV25-1 combines with J gene TRBJ2-6; a possible D gene is TRBD2 (5 bases). CDR1 is MGHDK and CDR2 is SYGVNS in the germline V gene. The V end was cut by 8 bases, the J end by 4 bases, with 12 bases between. The CDR3 has 14 residues. The CDR3 DNA sequence: TGTGCCAGCCGTCAGTCGGGAGGGGCCAACGTCCTGACTTTC. This sequence encodes CASRQSGGANVLTF.